This T cell receptor (beta chain) was sequenced in a study of early T cells in non-severe SARS-CoV-2 infection. The CDR3 runs 14 residues. CDR1 and CDR2 from the germline V gene are SGHKS and YYEKEE (reference sequence). Between the trimmed V and J ends, which lost 0 bases and 4 bases, there was a span of 10 bases. One entry per CDR3 protein results from TCRdb running MiXCR on the 5' RACE reads. This table has just over 80,000 distinct CDR3 sequences, around 13% appearing once. This clonotype was seen repeatedly, ten times or more. V usage is TRBV5-5 and J usage is TRBJ1-2; D is unclear. Sequencing was done on a sample of whole blood. The receptor's source is an adult who was a healthcare worker with PCR-confirmed SARS-CoV-2 infection or an uninfected control (not recorded which). As DNA, the CDR3 is TGTGCCAGCAGCTTGGGGATTATGGGCTATGGCTACACCTTC. Its protein is CASSLGIMGYGYTF.